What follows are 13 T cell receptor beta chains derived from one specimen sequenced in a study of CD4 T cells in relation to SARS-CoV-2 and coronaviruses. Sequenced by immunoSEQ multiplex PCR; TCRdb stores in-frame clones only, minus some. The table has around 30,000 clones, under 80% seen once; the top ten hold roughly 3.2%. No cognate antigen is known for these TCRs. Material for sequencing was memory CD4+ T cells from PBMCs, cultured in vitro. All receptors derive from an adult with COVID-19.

CDR3 bases: TGTGCCATCAGTGAGACAGGGGGCTCTGGGGCCAACGTCCTGACTTTC. This translates into CAISETGGSGANVLTF. V gene TRBV10-3 combines with J gene TRBJ2-6, with TRBD1 matching over 8 bases. CDR1 is ENHRY, CDR2 SYGVKD, per germline. V lost 2 bases to trimming and J lost 0 bases; unmatched junction nucleotides: 0. This CDR3 contains 16 residues.

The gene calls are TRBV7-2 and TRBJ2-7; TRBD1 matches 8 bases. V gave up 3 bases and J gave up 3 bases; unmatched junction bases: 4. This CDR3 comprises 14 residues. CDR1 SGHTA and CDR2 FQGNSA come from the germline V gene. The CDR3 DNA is TGTGCCAGCAGCTTCGGGACAGGTCACTACGAGCAGTACTTC. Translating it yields CASSFGTGHYEQYF.

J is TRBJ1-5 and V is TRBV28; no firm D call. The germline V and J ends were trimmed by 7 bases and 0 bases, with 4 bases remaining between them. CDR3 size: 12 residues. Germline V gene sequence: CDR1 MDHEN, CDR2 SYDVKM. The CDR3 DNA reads TGTGCCAGCACTAATAGCAATCAGCCCCAGCATTTT. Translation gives CASTNSNQPQHF.

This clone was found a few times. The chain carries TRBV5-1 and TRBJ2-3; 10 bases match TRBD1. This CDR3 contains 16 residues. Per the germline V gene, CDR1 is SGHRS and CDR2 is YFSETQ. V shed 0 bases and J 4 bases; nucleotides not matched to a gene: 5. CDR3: CASSLEGTGVADTQYF. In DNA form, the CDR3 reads TGCGCCAGCAGCTTGGAGGGGACAGGGGTGGCAGATACGCAGTATTTT.

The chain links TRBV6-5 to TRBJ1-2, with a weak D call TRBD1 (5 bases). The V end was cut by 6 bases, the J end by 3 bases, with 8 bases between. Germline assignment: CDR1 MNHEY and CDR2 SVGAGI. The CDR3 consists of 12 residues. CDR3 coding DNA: TGTGCCAGCAGGGGAGGGGACTATGGCTACACCTTC. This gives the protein CASRGGDYGYTF.

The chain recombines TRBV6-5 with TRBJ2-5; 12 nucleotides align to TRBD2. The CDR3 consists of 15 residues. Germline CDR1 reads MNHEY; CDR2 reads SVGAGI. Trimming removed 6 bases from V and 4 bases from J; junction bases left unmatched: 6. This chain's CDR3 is CASRPPGLAGETQYF. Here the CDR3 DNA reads TGTGCCAGCAGACCACCGGGACTAGCGGGAGAGACCCAGTACTTC.

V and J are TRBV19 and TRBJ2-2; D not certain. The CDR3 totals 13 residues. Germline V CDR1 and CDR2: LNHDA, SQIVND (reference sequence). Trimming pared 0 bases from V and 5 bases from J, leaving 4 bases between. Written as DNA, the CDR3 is TGTGCCAGTAGTATAGAGGGAACCGGGGAGCTGTTTTTT. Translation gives CASSIEGTGELFF.

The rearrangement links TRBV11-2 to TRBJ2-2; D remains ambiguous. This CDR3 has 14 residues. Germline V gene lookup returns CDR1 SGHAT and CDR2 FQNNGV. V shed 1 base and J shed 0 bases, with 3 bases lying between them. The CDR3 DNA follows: TGTGCCAGCAGCTTAGGGGCGAACACCGGGGAGCTGTTTTTT. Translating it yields CASSLGANTGELFF.

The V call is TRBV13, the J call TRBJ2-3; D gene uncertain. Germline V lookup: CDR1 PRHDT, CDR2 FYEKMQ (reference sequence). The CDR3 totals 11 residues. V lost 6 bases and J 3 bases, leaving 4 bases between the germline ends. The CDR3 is CASSRTDTQYF. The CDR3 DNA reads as TGTGCCAGCAGTAGAACAGATACGCAGTATTTT.

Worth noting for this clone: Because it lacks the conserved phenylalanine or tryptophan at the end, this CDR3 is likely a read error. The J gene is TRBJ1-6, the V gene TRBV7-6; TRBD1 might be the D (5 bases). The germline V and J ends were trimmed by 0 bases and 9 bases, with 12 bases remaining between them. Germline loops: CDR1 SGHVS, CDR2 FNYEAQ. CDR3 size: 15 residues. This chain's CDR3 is CASSLAAGTGSPLHY. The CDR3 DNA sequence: TGTGCCAGCAGCTTAGCGGCAGGGACGGGTTCACCCCTCCACTAT.

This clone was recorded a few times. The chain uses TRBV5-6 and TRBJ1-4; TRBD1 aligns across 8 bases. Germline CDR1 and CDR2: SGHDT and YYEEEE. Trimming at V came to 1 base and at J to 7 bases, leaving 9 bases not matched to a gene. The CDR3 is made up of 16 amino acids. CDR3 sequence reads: CASSLIATGESEKLFF. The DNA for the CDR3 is TGTGCCAGCAGCTTGATTGCGACAGGGGAGAGTGAAAAACTGTTTTTT.

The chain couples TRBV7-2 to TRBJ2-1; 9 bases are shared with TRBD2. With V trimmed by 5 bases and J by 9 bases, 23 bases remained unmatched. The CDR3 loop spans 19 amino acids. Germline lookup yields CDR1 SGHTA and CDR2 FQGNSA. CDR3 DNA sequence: TGTGCCAGCAGCGGGAAAGGCGGCGGGAGGGCCAGATACGGCACTGAGCAGTTCTTC. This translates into CASSGKGGGRARYGTEQFF.

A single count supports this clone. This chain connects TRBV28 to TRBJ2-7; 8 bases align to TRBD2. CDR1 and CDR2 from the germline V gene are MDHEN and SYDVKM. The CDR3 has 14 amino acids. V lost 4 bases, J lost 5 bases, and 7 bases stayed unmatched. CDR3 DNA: TGTGCCAGCAGTTCGACCGTGACTAGCGACGAGCAGTACTTC. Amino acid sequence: CASSSTVTSDEQYF.